This T cell receptor beta chain was identified during a study of blood T cell repertoires in COVID-19. In the study overall: The study drew acute and convalescent COVID-19 samples from the United States, Italy and Spain.

Adults between about 18 and 89 years of age took part from 24 US areas. Sequencing used immunoSEQ multiplex PCR; TCRdb keeps in-frame clones, though not all of them. The sample has around 180,000 clones, around 76% seen once. Sequencing was performed on PBMCs or T cells enriched from blood (not recorded which). This clonotype was sampled from a woman in her fifties or sixties with acute COVID-19.

This CDR3 reads CASSSRTGTGNTIYF. Written as DNA, the CDR3 is TGTGCCAGCAGTTCCAGGACAGGGACTGGAAACACCATATATTTT. The V gene is TRBV28, the J gene TRBJ1-3; TRBD1 agrees at 8 bases. V was clipped by 4 bases and J by 2 bases; unmatched bases: 4. The CDR3 extends over 15 amino acids. The germline CDR1 and CDR2 sequences are MDHEN and SYDVKM.